This entry lists 12 T cell receptor beta chains sequenced from one sample in a study of blood T cell repertoires in COVID-19 (dated by TCRdb to 2020 to 2021). The protocol used for the library was the immunoSEQ multiplex PCR assay. TCRdb obtained this table from immuneACCESS and retained in-frame rearrangements with V and J assigned. These tables miss some clones; where compared with another copy, unresolved V genes account for less than half of the shortfall, and the remainder is unexplained. Present in this sample are over 300,000 clones, about 89% of which were seen just once. The ten largest clones add up to 8% to 10% of the sample. Sample: PBMCs or T cells enriched from blood (not recorded which). The receptors were sampled from a woman aged 40 to 50 who had recovered from COVID-19.

The genes are TRBV6-2 or TRBV6-3 and TRBJ2-1; 9 positions match TRBD1. Germline assignment: CDR1 MNHEY and CDR2 SVGEGT. CDR3 length: 15 residues. V dropped 0 bases and J dropped 5; count of bases not matched to a gene: 2. The DNA of the CDR3 is TGTGCCAGCAGTTACTCGGGGACAGGGAACAATGAGCAGTTCTTC. Residues: CASSYSGTGNNEQFF.

On this clone: This is likely a read error, given that the CDR3 carries no conserved phenylalanine or tryptophan at its end. The DNA is omitted, as the CDR3 cannot be located on it reliably, and the CDR3 follows TCRdb's listing. The chain joins TRBV21-1 to TRBJ1-2. TRBV21-1 is a known pseudogene. The CDR3 totals 9 residues, both ends included. This chain's CDR3 is CASTRGGYI.

The chain links TRBV11-1 to TRBJ2-5; TRBD1 might be the D (7 bases). The V end was cut by 2 bases, the J end by 6 bases, with 16 bases between. Germline V CDR1 and CDR2: SGHAT, FQDESV (reference sequence). The CDR3 runs to 15 residues. CDR3 region: CASSLFIGGGKTQYF. In DNA, the CDR3 is TGTGCCAGCAGCTTATTCATAGGGGGCGGGAAGACCCAGTACTTC.

The table lists this clone with a count of one. This chain uses TRBV19 with TRBJ1-4; D remains unclear. Per the germline V gene, CDR1 is LNHDA and CDR2 is SQIVND (reference sequence). The CDR3 runs to 13 residues. The V end was cut by 8 bases, the J end by 0 bases, with 7 bases between. Here the CDR3 reads CASGPATNEKLFF. The CDR3 DNA reads TGTGCCAGTGGGCCAGCAACTAATGAAAAACTGTTTTTT.

V usage is TRBV11-3 and J usage is TRBJ2-1; 13 bases agree with TRBD2. The CDR3 sequence is 15 residues long. V trimming: 5 bases; J trimming: 9 bases; junction bases outside the gene matches: 7. CDR1 and CDR2 (germline): SGHNT, YENEEA. CDR3 sequence (DNA): TGTGCCAGCAGCGTCACTAGCGGGGGGGCCGGTGAGCAGTTCTTC. Translated, it gives CASSVTSGGAGEQFF.

The chain joins TRBV29-1 to TRBJ2-1; D is possibly TRBD1 (5 bases). CDR3 size: 16 residues. Trimming took 0 bases from V and 2 from J, leaving 14 bases between them. Germline V gene data show CDR1 as SQVTM and CDR2 as ANQGSEA. The CDR3 loop reads CSVEDDPGFAYNEQFF. DNA for the CDR3: TGCAGCGTTGAAGATGACCCAGGGTTCGCCTACAATGAGCAGTTCTTC.

The rearrangement links TRBV5-1 to TRBJ2-1; 9 nucleotides align to TRBD2. Looked up from germline, CDR1 is SGHRS and CDR2 is YFSETQ. The CDR3 has 18 amino acids. V lost 0 bases and J lost 5; bases outside the gene matches: 12. The CDR3 bases are TGCGCCAGCAGCTTGGTTGGACTAGCGTCGTTAAAGAACAATGAGCAGTTCTTC. Protein product: CASSLVGLASLKNNEQFF.

The CDR3 reads CASRRPGPGEKLFF. DNA for the CDR3: TGTGCCAGCAGACGACCCGGGCCGGGAGAAAAACTGTTTTTT. The J gene is TRBJ1-4, the V gene TRBV6-5; D is uncertain. Germline CDR1 MNHEY, CDR2 SVGAGI. V was cut by 6 bases and J by 8 bases, with 16 bases left in between. The CDR3 extends over 14 amino acids.

The chain is built from TRBV3-1 (or the pseudogene TRBV3-2) and TRBJ2-7; D possibly corresponds to TRBD2 (7 bases). The germline gives CDR1 LGHDT, CDR2 YNNKEL (reference sequence). With 3 bases removed from V and 4 bases from J, the gap between germline ends came to 13 bases. CDR3 length: 14 amino acids. Written as DNA, the CDR3 is TGTGCCAGCAGCCAGGTGCGGGGGCTATACGAGCAGTACTTC. Amino acid sequence: CASSQVRGLYEQYF.

This clone occurred once. The V gene is TRBV7-8, the J gene TRBJ2-1, with D tentatively TRBD2 (6 bases). The V gene lost 5 bases and the J gene lost 1 base, with 12 bases spanning the gap. This CDR3 has 15 residues. The germline V gene encodes CDR1 SGHVS and CDR2 FQNEAQ. DNA of the CDR3: TGTGCCAGCAGCCCGCGGGACGTTTCCTACAATGAGCAGTTCTTC. This translates into CASSPRDVSYNEQFF.

This clone was observed a handful of times. The chain couples TRBV9 to TRBJ2-1, with D tentatively TRBD2 (5 bases). V lost 3 bases and J lost 5, with 9 bases in between. CDR1 is SGDLS and CDR2 is YYNGEE in the germline V gene. The CDR3 consists of 13 residues. This chain's CDR3 is CASSALANNEQFF. CDR3 DNA sequence: TGTGCCAGCAGCGCTCTAGCAAACAATGAGCAGTTCTTC.

The table lists this clone with a few counts. The rearrangement joins TRBV24-1 to TRBJ2-1, with D unclear. Germline CDR1 KGHDR, CDR2 SFDVKD. This CDR3 has 15 amino acids. V lost 1 base and J 5 bases, leaving 11 bases between the germline ends. CDR3 nucleotides: TGTGCCACCAGTGATTTTGCCCGGCTAGACAATGAGCAGTTCTTC. It encodes CATSDFARLDNEQFF.